This is a list of T cell receptor beta chains from one sample in a study of blood T cell repertoires in COVID-19. The method was immunoSEQ multiplex PCR; TCRdb's version includes in-frame clones alone and lacks a portion of them. The profile covers approximately 480,000 clones, with 89% appearing a single time and around 0.95% taken by the ten largest. Input material: peripheral blood. These TCRs come from a young man with COVID-19, enrolled during active disease. CDR3s include the opening cysteine and the closing phenylalanine or tryptophan. The order of the fields is J gene, D gene, V gene, clone size, CDR3 protein, CDR3 DNA. D genes are given only for firm matches. Expanded clones are given a class, and other clones once, few, many or no size at all.

j_gene: TRBJ2-3
d_gene: TRBD2
v_gene: TRBV29-1
abundance: NA
CDR3aa: CSVEEGGPSSGISTDTQYF
CDR3nt: TGCAGCGTTGAAGAGGGGGGCCCATCTAGCGGGATTAGCACAGATACGCAGTATTTT

j_gene: TRBJ2-3
d_gene: TRBD2
v_gene: TRBV19
abundance: NA
CDR3aa: CASSLTSGGAVQYF
CDR3nt: TGTGCCAGTAGTCTTACTAGCGGGGGGGCCGTGCAGTATTTT

j_gene: TRBJ1-2
d_gene: NA
v_gene: TRBV10-1
abundance: once
CDR3aa: CASRGHTLPGYTF
CDR3nt: TGCGCCAGCAGGGGCCATACCTTACCTGGCTACACCTTC

j_gene: TRBJ2-3
d_gene: NA
v_gene: TRBV2
abundance: NA
CDR3aa: CASRTGLSTDTQYF
CDR3nt: TGTGCCAGCAGGACAGGATTGTCCACAGATACGCAGTATTTT

j_gene: TRBJ2-1
d_gene: TRBD2
v_gene: TRBV4-1
abundance: NA
CDR3aa: CASSQTGTRGGDEQFF
CDR3nt: TGCGCCAGCAGCCAGACCGGGACTAGAGGGGGGGATGAGCAGTTCTTC

j_gene: TRBJ2-1
d_gene: NA
v_gene: TRBV28
abundance: NA
CDR3aa: CATRGADNEQFF
CDR3nt: TGTGCCACCAGGGGCGCCGACAATGAGCAGTTCTTC

j_gene: TRBJ2-1
d_gene: TRBD2
v_gene: TRBV7-7
abundance: NA
CDR3aa: CASSLDSGVSYNEQFF
CDR3nt: TGTGCCAGCAGCTTAGATAGCGGGGTCTCCTACAATGAGCAGTTCTTC

j_gene: TRBJ1-6
d_gene: NA
v_gene: TRBV27
abundance: NA
CDR3aa: CASTTMSRDGNSPLHF
CDR3nt: TGTGCCAGCACCACAATGTCGCGGGACGGAAATTCACCCCTCCACTTT

j_gene: TRBJ2-2
d_gene: TRBD2
v_gene: TRBV4-1
abundance: NA
CDR3aa: CASSRPGGTGELFF
CDR3nt: TGCGCCAGCAGCCGTCCCGGGGGGACCGGGGAGCTGTTTTTT

j_gene: TRBJ1-1
d_gene: NA
v_gene: TRBV5-1
abundance: NA
CDR3aa: CASSLEQGLNTEAFF
CDR3nt: TGCGCCAGCAGCTTGGAACAGGGATTGAACACTGAAGCTTTCTTT

j_gene: TRBJ2-1
d_gene: NA
v_gene: TRBV19
abundance: NA
CDR3aa: CASSPVTGEQFF
CDR3nt: TGTGCCAGTAGTCCCGTTACAGGGGAGCAGTTCTTC

j_gene: TRBJ1-2
d_gene: NA
v_gene: TRBV3-1/TRBV3-2
abundance: NA
CDR3aa: CASSQDRRRGYTF
CDR3nt: TGTGCCAGCAGCCAAGATCGTCGGAGGGGCTACACCTTC

j_gene: TRBJ2-4
d_gene: NA
v_gene: TRBV5-4
abundance: NA
CDR3aa: CASSSTLEAKNIQYF
CDR3nt: TGTGCCAGCAGCTCCACGCTGGAGGCCAAAAACATTCAGTACTTC

j_gene: TRBJ1-3
d_gene: NA
v_gene: TRBV4-1
abundance: NA
CDR3aa: CASSHIQFGNTIYF
CDR3nt: TGCGCCAGCAGCCATATACAGTTCGGAAACACCATATATTTT

j_gene: TRBJ1-1
d_gene: NA
v_gene: TRBV11-3
abundance: NA
CDR3aa: CASSFARENTEAFF
CDR3nt: TGTGCCAGCAGCTTCGCCAGGGAGAACACTGAAGCTTTCTTT

j_gene: TRBJ2-7
d_gene: NA
v_gene: TRBV6-5
abundance: NA
CDR3aa: CATARRGEQYF
CDR3nt: TGTGCCACCGCTCGGAGAGGAGAGCAGTACTTC

j_gene: TRBJ1-2
d_gene: NA
v_gene: TRBV19
abundance: few
CDR3aa: CASSIRQDYTF
CDR3nt: TGTGCCAGTAGTATACGACAGGACTACACCTTC

j_gene: TRBJ1-2
d_gene: TRBD1
v_gene: TRBV4-1
abundance: NA
CDR3aa: CASSPRDSSGYTF
CDR3nt: TGCGCCAGCAGCCCTCGGGACAGCAGCGGCTACACCTTC

j_gene: TRBJ1-2
d_gene: TRBD1
v_gene: TRBV5-4
abundance: NA
CDR3aa: CASSLGTGDGYTF
CDR3nt: TGTGCCAGCAGCTTGGGGACAGGGGACGGCTACACCTTC

j_gene: TRBJ2-7
d_gene: NA
v_gene: TRBV19
abundance: NA
CDR3aa: CASSSLWGRSRGEQYF
CDR3nt: TGTGCCAGTAGTAGCCTTTGGGGCAGGTCTAGGGGCGAGCAGTACTTC

j_gene: TRBJ1-6
d_gene: NA
v_gene: TRBV11-2
abundance: NA
CDR3aa: CASSLRPGSPLHF
CDR3nt: TGTGCCAGCAGCTTACGCCCGGGTTCACCCCTCCACTTT

j_gene: TRBJ1-3
d_gene: NA
v_gene: TRBV12-3/TRBV12-4
abundance: NA
CDR3aa: CASSLYRESTIYF
CDR3nt: TGTGCCAGCAGTTTATACCGCGAGAGCACCATATATTTT